This T cell receptor (beta chain) appears in the sequencing data of a study of T cell responses to AZD1222 COVID-19 vaccine. Sequencing was performed with immunoSEQ multiplex PCR; in TCRdb, only in-frame clones are kept and a portion is missing. The table has about 160,000 clones, roughly 94% seen once. Study-wide points: Samples come after the peak T cell response, not at day 14. The study found Spike-specific TCR breadth and depth rose after two AZD1222 doses. The sample set comprised mostly white British donors with more females, and clonal diversity was possibly underestimated. As reported, nearly half of all spike-specific TCRs target variant regions that are unmutated.

Regarding this clone: Its antigen is unidentified.

CDR3 length equals 16 residues. The germline V and J ends were trimmed by 0 bases and 3 bases, with 15 bases remaining between them. The V gene's germline CDR1 is SGHRS and CDR2 YFSETQ. The source is an adult who received the AZD1222 COVID-19 vaccine. The source material was peripheral blood, sampled 28 days after the second AZD1222 dose. The J gene is TRBJ1-2, the V gene TRBV5-1, with D perhaps TRBD1 (5 bases). The CDR3 spells CASSLATQEAHYGYTF. The CDR3 DNA follows: TGCGCCAGCAGCTTGGCCACACAGGAGGCTCACTATGGCTACACCTTC.